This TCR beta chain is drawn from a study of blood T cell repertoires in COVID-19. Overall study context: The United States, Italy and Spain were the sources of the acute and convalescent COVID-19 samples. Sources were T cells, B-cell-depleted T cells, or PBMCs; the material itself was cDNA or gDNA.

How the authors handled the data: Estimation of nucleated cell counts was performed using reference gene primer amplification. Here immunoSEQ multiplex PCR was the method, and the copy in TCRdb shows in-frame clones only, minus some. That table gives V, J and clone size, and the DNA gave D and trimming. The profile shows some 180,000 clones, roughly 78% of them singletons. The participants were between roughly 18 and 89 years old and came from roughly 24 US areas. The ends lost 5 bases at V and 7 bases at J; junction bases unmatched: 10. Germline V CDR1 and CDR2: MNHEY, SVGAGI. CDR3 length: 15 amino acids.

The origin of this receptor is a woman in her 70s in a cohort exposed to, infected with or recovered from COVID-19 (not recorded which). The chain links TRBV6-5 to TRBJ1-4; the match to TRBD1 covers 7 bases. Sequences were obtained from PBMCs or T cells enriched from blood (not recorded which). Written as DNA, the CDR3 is TGTGCCAGCAGTCTACCGACAGGGCTTGGTGAAAAACTGTTTTTT. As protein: CASSLPTGLGEKLFF.